Detailed here is one TCR beta chain. Its antigen is unidentified. The data are from a study of blood T cells in healthy people across ages. Whole-study results and caveats: No conclusive comparison of naive versus antigen-experienced cells was possible with unsorted PBMCs.

Combining a sample-barcoded 5' primer with a J-beta primer mix, a second PCR ran for roughly 7 to 12 cycles. TCRdb processed the 5' RACE reads anew with MiXCR; each CDR3 protein has one entry. The table records about 680,000 distinct CDR3 sequences, around 45% of them present only once. The CDR3 is 13 amino acids. V shed 4 bases and J 7 bases; nucleotides not matched to a gene: 8. The germline V gene encodes CDR1 DFQATT and CDR2 SNEGSKA (reference sequence). This sequence originates from a woman aged 55-70 years in good health. The specimen sequenced was blood. The chain is built from TRBV20-1 and TRBJ2-7; 9 positions agree with TRBD1. In nucleotides, the CDR3 is TGCAGTGCTACCGGACAGGGGATGGGGGAGCAGTACTTC. Translating it yields CSATGQGMGEQYF.